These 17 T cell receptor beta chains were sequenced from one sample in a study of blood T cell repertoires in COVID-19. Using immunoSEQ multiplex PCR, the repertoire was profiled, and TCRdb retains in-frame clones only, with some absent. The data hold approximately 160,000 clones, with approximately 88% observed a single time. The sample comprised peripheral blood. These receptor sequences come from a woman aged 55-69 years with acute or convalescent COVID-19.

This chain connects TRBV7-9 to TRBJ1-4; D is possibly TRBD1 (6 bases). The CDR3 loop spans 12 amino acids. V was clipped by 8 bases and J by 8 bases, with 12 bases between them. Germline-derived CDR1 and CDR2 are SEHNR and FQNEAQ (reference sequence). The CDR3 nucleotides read TGTGCCAGCCCCCAGGGGAAAGAAAAACTGTTTTTT. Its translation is CASPQGKEKLFF.

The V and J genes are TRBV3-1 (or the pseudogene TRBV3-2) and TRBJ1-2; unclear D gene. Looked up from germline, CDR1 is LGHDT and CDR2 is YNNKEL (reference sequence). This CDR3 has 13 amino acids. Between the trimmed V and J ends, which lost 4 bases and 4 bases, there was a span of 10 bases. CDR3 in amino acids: CASSRRHGYGYTF. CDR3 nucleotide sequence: TGTGCCAGCAGCCGCAGACATGGCTATGGCTACACCTTC.

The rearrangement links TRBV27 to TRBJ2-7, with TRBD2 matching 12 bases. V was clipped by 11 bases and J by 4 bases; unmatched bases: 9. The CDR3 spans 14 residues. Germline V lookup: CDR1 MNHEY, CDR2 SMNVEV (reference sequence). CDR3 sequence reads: CAWDRTSGDYEQYF. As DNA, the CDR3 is TGTGCCTGGGATAGGACTAGCGGGGATTACGAGCAGTACTTC.

The DNA for the CDR3 is TGCGCCAGCAGCTTGGGGGTAGCGGTCAACGAGCAGTACTTC. Protein product: CASSLGVAVNEQYF. The chain combines TRBV5-1 with TRBJ2-7; tentatively, D is TRBD2 (6 bases). Germline V gives CDR1 SGHRS, CDR2 YFSETQ. CDR3 length: 14 residues. V dropped 0 bases and J dropped 5 bases, with 12 bases sitting between them.

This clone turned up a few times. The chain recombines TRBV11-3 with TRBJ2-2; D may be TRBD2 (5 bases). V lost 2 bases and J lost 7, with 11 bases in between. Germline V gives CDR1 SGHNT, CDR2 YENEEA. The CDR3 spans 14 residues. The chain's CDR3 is CASSLNLGGGELFF. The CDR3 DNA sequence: TGTGCCAGCAGCTTAAACCTAGGAGGCGGGGAGCTGTTTTTT.

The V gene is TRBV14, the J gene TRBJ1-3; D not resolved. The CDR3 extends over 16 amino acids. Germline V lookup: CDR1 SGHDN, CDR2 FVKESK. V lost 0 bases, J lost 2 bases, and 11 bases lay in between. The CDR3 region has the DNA TGTGCCAGCAGCCAAGACCGGAGTAAGGCTGGAAACACCATATATTTT. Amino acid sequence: CASSQDRSKAGNTIYF.

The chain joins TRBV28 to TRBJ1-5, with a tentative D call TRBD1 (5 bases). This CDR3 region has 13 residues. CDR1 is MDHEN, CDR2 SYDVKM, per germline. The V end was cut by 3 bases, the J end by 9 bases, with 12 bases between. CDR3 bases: TGTGCCAGCAGTTTGCCCGGGGGTGGGCCCCAGCATTTT. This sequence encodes CASSLPGGGPQHF.

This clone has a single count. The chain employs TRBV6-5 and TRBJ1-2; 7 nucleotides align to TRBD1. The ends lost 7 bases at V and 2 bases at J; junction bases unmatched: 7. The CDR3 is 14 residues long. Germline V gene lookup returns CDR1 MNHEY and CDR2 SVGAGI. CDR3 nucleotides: TGTGCCAGCACCGCCGGAGGGGGCAACTATGGCTACACCTTC. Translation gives CASTAGGGNYGYTF.

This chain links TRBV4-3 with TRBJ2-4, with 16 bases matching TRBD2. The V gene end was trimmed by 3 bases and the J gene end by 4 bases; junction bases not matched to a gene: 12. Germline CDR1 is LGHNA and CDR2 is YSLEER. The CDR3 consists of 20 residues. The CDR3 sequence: CASSQVAGTSGGASKNIQYF. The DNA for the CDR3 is TGCGCCAGCAGCCAGGTTGCCGGGACTAGCGGGGGGGCCAGTAAAAACATTCAGTACTTC.

The CDR3 sequence is CASTSGGSNQPQHF. For the CDR3, the DNA is TGTGCCAGTACCTCGGGGGGAAGCAATCAGCCCCAGCATTTT. The chain links TRBV19 to TRBJ1-5, with D perhaps TRBD1 (5 bases). The V and J ends lost 7 bases and 1 base respectively, with 11 bases between them. The CDR3 is made up of 14 amino acids. The germline gives CDR1 LNHDA, CDR2 SQIVND (reference sequence).

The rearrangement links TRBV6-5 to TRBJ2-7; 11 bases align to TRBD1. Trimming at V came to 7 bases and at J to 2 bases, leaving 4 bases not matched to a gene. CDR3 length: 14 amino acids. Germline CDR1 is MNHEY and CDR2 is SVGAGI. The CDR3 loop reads CASTGTGGPYEQYF. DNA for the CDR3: TGTGCCAGCACCGGGACAGGGGGGCCCTACGAGCAGTACTTC.

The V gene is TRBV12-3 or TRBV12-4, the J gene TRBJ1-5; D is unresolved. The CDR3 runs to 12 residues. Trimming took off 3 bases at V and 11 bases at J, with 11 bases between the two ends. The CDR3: CASSFGLQAQHF. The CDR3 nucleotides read TGTGCCAGCAGTTTTGGCCTCCAGGCCCAGCATTTT.

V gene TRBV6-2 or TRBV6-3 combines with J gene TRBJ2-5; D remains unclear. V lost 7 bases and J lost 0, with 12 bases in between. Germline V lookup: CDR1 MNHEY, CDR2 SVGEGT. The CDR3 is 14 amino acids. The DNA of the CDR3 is TGTGCCAGCACCCCCTCCCTTCACCAAGAGACCCAGTACTTC. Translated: CASTPSLHQETQYF.

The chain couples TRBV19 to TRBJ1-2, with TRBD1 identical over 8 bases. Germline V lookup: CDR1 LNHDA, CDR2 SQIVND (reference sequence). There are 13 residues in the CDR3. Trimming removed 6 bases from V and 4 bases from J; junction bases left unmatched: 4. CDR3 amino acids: CASREDRVYGYTF. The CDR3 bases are TGTGCCAGTAGAGAGGACAGGGTCTATGGCTACACCTTC. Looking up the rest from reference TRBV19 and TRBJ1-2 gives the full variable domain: DGGITQSPKYLFRKEGQNVTLSCEQNLNHDAMYWYRQDPGQGLRLIYYSQIVNDFQKGDIAEGYSVSREKKESFPLTVTSAQKNPTAFYLCASREDRVYGYTFGSGTRLTVV.

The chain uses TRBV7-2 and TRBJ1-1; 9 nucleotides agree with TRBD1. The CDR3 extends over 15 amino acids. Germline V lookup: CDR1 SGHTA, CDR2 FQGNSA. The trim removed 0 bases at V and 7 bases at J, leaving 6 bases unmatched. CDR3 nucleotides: TGTGCCAGCAGCTTAGCCTGGGGGACAGGGAGTGAAGCTTTCTTT. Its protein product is CASSLAWGTGSEAFF.

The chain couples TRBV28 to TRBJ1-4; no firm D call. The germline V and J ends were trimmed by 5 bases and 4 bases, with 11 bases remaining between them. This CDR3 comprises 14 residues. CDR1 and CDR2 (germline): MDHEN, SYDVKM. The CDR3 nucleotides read TGTGCCAGCAGTCCCCGTGGGAGTAATGAAAAACTGTTTTTT. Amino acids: CASSPRGSNEKLFF.

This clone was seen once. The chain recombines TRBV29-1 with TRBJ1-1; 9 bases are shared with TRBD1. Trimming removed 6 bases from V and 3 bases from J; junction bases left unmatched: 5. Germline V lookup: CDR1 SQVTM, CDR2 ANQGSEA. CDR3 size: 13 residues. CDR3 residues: CSVTGGRYTEAFF. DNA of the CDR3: TGCAGCGTGACAGGGGGAAGATACACTGAAGCTTTCTTT.